This note documents a single T cell receptor (beta chain) sequence. What it recognizes is unknown. This specimen comes from a study of T cells after yellow fever vaccination. Broader study findings: FACS-sorted repertoires could contain abundant clonotypes contaminating from the bulk population. Primary-vaccination clones mostly resurfaced post-booster (nearly 97% CD4, roughly 90% CD8).

This CDR3 comprises 16 residues. Looked up from germline, CDR1 is SGHRS and CDR2 is YFSETQ. After removal of 4 bases from V and 0 bases from J, the junction contained 7 bases not matched to a gene. Generation of TCR cDNA used 5'RACE template switching (which added a universal primer site and UMIs). TCRdb independently ran MiXCR on the 5' RACE reads; one entry per CDR3 protein. The sample holds some 350,000 distinct CDR3 sequences, about 4% seen once. Sequenced here: PBMCs, sampled 5 days after the yellow fever booster vaccination. This receptor was obtained from a young man who received the YFV17D yellow fever vaccine. V usage is TRBV5-1 and J usage is TRBJ1-3; the match to TRBD1 covers 7 bases. CDR3 loop: CASSLGQPSSGNTIYF. The DNA of the CDR3 is TGCGCCAGCAGCCTGGGACAGCCAAGCTCTGGAAACACCATATATTTT.